Described below is a single T cell receptor (beta chain) sequence and its context. Its antigen is unidentified. Scientists ran DNA taken from cultured CD4+ T cells through the Oncomine TCR Beta short-read assay for sequencing. MiXCR was run by TCRdb on the PCR reads, yielding one entry per CDR3 protein. The sample lists 7,500 to 10,000 distinct CDR3 sequences; around three fifths were seen once. The data originate from a study of vaccination and CD4 T cells after COVID-19. V gave up 2 bases and J gave up 5 bases, with 13 bases separating them. The V gene's germline CDR1 is DFQATT and CDR2 SNEGSKA (reference sequence). The CDR3 sequence is 14 residues long. Regarding treatment: roughly ten-day PBMC culture with coronavirus spike peptide pools or control peptides (ViraFEST assay).

The chain employs TRBV20-1 and TRBJ1-5; TRBD1 might be the D (6 bases). The clonotype comes from a human donor who had recovered from COVID-19. Sequencing input: CD4+ T cells from blood, cultured in vitro. CDR3 nucleotides: TGCAGTGCTAGAAGGGAGGGGGGGTATCAGCCCCAGCATTTT. This encodes CSARREGGYQPQHF.